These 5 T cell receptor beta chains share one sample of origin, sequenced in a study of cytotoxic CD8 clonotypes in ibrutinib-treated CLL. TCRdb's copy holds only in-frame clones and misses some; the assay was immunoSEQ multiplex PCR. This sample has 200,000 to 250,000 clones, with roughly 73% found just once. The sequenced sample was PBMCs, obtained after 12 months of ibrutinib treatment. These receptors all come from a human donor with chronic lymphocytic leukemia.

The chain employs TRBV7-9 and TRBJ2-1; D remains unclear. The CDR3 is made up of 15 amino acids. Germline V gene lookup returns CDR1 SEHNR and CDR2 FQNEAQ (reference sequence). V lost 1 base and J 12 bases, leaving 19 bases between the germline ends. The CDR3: CASSLGVVERSRQFF. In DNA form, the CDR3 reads TGTGCCAGCAGCTTAGGGGTAGTGGAGAGGAGTCGGCAGTTCTTC. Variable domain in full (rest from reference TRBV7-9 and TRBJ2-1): DTGVSQNPRHKITKRGQNVTFRCDPISEHNRLYWYRQTLGQGPEFLTYFQNEAQLEKSRLLSDRFSAERPKGSFSTLEIQRTEQGDSAMYLCASSLGVVERSRQFFGPGTRLTVL.

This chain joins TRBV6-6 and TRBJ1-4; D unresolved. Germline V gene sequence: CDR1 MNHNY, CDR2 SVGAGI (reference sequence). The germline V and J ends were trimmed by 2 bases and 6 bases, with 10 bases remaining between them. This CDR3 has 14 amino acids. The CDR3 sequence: CASSYRDTYEKLFF. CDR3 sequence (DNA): TGTGCCAGCAGTTACCGTGACACCTATGAAAAACTGTTTTTT.

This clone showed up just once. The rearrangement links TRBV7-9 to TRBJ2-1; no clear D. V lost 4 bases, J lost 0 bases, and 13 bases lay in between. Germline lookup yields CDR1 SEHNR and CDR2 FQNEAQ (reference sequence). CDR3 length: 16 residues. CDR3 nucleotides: TGTGCCAGCAGCTCCCCCCGGGCAAGCTCCTACAATGAGCAGTTCTTC. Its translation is CASSSPRASSYNEQFF.

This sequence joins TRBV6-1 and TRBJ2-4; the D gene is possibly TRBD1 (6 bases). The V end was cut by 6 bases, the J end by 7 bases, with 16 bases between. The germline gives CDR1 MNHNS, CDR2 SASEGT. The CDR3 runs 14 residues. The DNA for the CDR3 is TGTGCCAGCAGCAAACAGGGTATCCCCAACATTCAGTACTTC. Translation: CASSKQGIPNIQYF.

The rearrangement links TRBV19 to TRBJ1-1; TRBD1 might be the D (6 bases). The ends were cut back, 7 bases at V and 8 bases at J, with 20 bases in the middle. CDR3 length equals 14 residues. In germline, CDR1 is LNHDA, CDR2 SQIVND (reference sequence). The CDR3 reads CASTDAGGSPEAFF. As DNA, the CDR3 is TGTGCCAGTACCGATGCGGGGGGCAGTCCGGAAGCTTTCTTT.